A single T cell receptor (beta chain) is shown here with its context. These data are taken from a study of blood T cell repertoires in COVID-19. Overall study: The samples span acute and convalescent COVID-19 from the United States, Italy and Spain.

Methods used by the authors: Researchers report that nucleated cell counts were estimated from reference gene primer amplification. The table came from immunoSEQ multiplex PCR; TCRdb's copy has only in-frame clones and leaves some out. V and J calls and clone size are as listed in that table; D and trimming were resolved from the DNA. There are 95,000 to 110,000 clones in the sample; approximately 90% occur only once, and 3% to 3.5% lies in the top ten. This CDR3 spans 15 amino acids. Trimming at V came to 2 bases and at J to 6 bases, leaving 6 bases not matched to a gene. CDR1 and CDR2 from the germline V gene are LGHNA and YSLEER.

V is TRBV4-3 and J is TRBJ2-7; 11 nucleotides line up with TRBD1. Sequencing used peripheral blood. The TCR originated in a man between 50 and 59 years old in a cohort sampled during active COVID-19. CDR3 amino acids: CASSQLGTGGGEQYF. In DNA form, the CDR3 reads TGCGCCAGCAGCCAACTCGGGACAGGGGGGGGCGAGCAGTACTTC.